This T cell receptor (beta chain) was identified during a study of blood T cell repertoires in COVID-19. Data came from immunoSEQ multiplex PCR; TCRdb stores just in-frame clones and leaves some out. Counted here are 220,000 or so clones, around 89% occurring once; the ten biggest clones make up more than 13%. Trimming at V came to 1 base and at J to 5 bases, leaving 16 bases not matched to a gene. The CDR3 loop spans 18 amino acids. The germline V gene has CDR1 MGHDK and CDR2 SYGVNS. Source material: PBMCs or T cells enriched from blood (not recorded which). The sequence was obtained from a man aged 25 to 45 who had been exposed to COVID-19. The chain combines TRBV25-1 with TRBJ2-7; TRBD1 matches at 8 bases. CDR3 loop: CASSEWMLELTGDHEQYF. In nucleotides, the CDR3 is TGTGCCAGCAGTGAATGGATGCTCGAGCTGACAGGGGACCACGAGCAGTACTTC.